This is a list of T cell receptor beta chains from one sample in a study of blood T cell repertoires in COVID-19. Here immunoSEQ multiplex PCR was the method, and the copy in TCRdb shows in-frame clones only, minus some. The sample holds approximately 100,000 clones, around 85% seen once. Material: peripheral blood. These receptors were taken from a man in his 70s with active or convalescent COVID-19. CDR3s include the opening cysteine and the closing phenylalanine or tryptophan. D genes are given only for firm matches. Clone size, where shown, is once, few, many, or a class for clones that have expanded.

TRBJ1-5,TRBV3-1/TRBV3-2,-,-,TGTGCCAGCAGCCTGTCGAATAGTAGACAGCCCCAGCATTTT,CASSLSNSRQPQHF
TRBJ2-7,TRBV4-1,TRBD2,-,TGCGCCAGCAGCACTAGCGGGACCCTCTACGAGCAGTACTTC,CASSTSGTLYEQYF
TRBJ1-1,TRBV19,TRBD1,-,TGTGCCAGTAGTCCTCGGACAGGCTGGGACACTGAAGCTTTCTTT,CASSPRTGWDTEAFF
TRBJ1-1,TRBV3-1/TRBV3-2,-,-,TGTGCCAGCAGCTCTCTAGGGGTGAACACTGAAGCTTTCTTT,CASSSLGVNTEAFF
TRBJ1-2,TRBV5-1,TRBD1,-,TGCGCCAGCACATCGGGACAGGGATACTATGGCTACACCTTC,CASTSGQGYYGYTF
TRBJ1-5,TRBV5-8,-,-,TGTGCCAGCAGCTTGAGGGGGAATCAGCCCCAGCATTTT,CASSLRGNQPQHF
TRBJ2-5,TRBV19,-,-,TGTGCCAGTAGTATGAATAGCCAAGAGACCCAGTACTTC,CASSMNSQETQYF
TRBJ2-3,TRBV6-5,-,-,TGTGCCAGCACCTTTTCACGGGACACAGATACGCAGTATTTT,CASTFSRDTDTQYF
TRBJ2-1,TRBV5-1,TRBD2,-,TGCGCCAGCAGCCCCCCGGGACTAGCGGGTTCCATTGAGCAGTTCTTC,CASSPPGLAGSIEQFF
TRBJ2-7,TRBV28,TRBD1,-,TGTGCCAGCAGGGCCGGGACAGGGAGCTCCTACGAGCAGTACTTC,CASRAGTGSSYEQYF
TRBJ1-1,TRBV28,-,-,TGTGCCAGCAGTCGCCGGGGGACTGAAGCTTTCTTT,CASSRRGTEAFF
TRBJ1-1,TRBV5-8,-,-,TGTGCCAGCAGCTTGGTCCCGGGTATATCGACTGAAGCTTTCTTT,CASSLVPGISTEAFF
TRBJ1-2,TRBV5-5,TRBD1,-,TGTGCCAGCAGCTTGGAGGGGGCGCTGGGCTATGGCTACACCTTC,CASSLEGALGYGYTF
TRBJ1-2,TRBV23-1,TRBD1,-,TGCGCCAGCAGTCAAAGGACAGGGAGAGTAGATGGCTACACCTTC,CASSQRTGRVDGYTF
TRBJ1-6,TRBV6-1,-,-,TGTGCCAGCAGTGAAAACGGACAGAATTCACCCCTCCACTTT,CASSENGQNSPLHF
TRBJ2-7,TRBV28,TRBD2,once,TGTGCCAGCAGTTTGGGAGGGGCTAGCGGGAGCTGGGACGAGCAGTACTTC,CASSLGGASGSWDEQYF
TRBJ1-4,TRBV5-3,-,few,TGTGCCAGAAGCACAGGGTTGACTAATGAAAAACTGTTTTTT,CARSTGLTNEKLFF
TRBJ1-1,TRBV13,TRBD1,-,TGTGCCAGCAGCCTAACTAGACAGGGGGCTTATACTGAAGCTTTCTTT,CASSLTRQGAYTEAFF
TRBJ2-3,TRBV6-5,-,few,TGTGCCAGCGACCGGGACACAGATACGCAGTATTTT,CASDRDTDTQYF
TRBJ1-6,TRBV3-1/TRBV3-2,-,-,TGTGCCAGCAGCCAGGACAGAGATAATTCACCCCTCCACTTT,CASSQDRDNSPLHF
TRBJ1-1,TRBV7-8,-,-,TGTGCCAGCAGCCCCCGACAGCCCCTGAACACTGAAGCTTTCTTT,CASSPRQPLNTEAFF
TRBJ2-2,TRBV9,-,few,TGTGCCAGCAGCGGAAACAGGGAGCCCGGGGAGCTGTTTTTT,CASSGNREPGELFF
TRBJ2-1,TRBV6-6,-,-,TGTGCCAGCAGCACAGGGTACGGTGAGCAGTTCTTC,CASSTGYGEQFF
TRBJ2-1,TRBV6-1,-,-,TGTGCCAGCAGTGAAGTTACGGGGACTGGGGGATACAATGAGCAGTTCTTC,CASSEVTGTGGYNEQFF
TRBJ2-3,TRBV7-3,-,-,TGTGCCAGCAGCTTAAACGGAGCCACAGATACGCAGTATTTT,CASSLNGATDTQYF
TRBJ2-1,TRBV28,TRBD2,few,TGTGCCAGCAGCCTTGGGACTAGCGGGAGTTACAATGAGCAGTTCTTC,CASSLGTSGSYNEQFF
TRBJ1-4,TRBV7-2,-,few,TGTGCCAGCAGCTTTTCAGGCAGGGTAGATGAAAAACTGTTTTTT,CASSFSGRVDEKLFF
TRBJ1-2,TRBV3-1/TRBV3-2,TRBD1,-,TGTGCCAGCAGCCGACAGGGAGCCTATGGCTACACCTTC,CASSRQGAYGYTF
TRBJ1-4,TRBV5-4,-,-,TGTGCCAGCAGCTTTTCATCAACAACTAATGAAAAACTGTTTTTT,CASSFSSTTNEKLFF
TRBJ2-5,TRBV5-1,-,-,TGCGCCAGCAGCTTGGGTGGCGGGGACAGATTAGCGGAGACCCAGTACTTC,CASSLGGGDRLAETQYF
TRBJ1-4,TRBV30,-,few,TGTGCCTGGAGTTATAATGAAAAACTGTTTTTT,CAWSYNEKLFF
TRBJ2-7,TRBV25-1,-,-,TGTGCCAGCAGGACAGGTCCCTACGAGCAGTACTTC,CASRTGPYEQYF
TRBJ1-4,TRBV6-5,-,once,TGTGCCAGCAACCGTCGGGAAGGGAGTGAAAAACTGTTTTTT,CASNRREGSEKLFF
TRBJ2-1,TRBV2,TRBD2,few,TGTGCCAGCAGATTTGGGACTAGCGGAGACAATGAGCAGTTCTTC,CASRFGTSGDNEQFF
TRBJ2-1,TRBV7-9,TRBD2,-,TGTGCCAGCAGCTTATGGGCCGGGGGGGCCAATGAGCAGTTCTTC,CASSLWAGGANEQFF
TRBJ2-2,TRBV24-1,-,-,TGTGCCACCAGTGAGCCGACAGCGAACACCGGGGAGCTGTTTTTT,CATSEPTANTGELFF
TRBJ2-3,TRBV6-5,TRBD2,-,TGTGCCAGCTGGATTAGCGGGGGATCCACAGATACGCAGTATTTT,CASWISGGSTDTQYF
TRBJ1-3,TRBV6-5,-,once,TGTGCCAGCAGTTACACTTCCAGAGGCCGTGGAAACACCATATATTTT,CASSYTSRGRGNTIYF
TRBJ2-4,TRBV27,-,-,TGTGCCAGCAGTTTCGGGAGCGGAGCCAAAAACATTCAGTACTTC,CASSFGSGAKNIQYF
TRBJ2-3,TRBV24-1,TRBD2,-,TGTGCCACCAGTCTCGGAGCGGGAGTACCAGATACGCAGTATTTT,CATSLGAGVPDTQYF
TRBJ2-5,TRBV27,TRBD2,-,TGTGCCAGCAGTTTATCCCTCGGAGCGGGGGGTTTCCAAGAGACCCAGTACTTC,CASSLSLGAGGFQETQYF
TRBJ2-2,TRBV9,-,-,TGTGCCAGCAGCGCCCATAGGGCGGGCACCGGGGAGCTGTTTTTT,CASSAHRAGTGELFF
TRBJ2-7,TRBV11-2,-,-,TGTGCCAGCAGCCCGCAGTCCTACGAGCAGTACTTC,CASSPQSYEQYF